This T cell receptor (beta chain) was sequenced for a study of shared clonotypes between healthy human individuals (dated by TCRdb to 2019 to 2021). About the investigation overall: The cohort included three men and two women between 18 and 49 years of age. For each donor, three plates each were used for CD4 naive and CD4 memory, two plates were used for CD8 naive, and one plate was used for CD8 memory. To estimate repertoire size and how much clonotype sharing occurs between individuals, the study deeply sequenced the blood TCR repertoires of several healthy adults. Different laboratories and diverse techniques were used to prepare libraries and sequence TCR repertoires, to increase sequencing depth and limit assay-specific biases. Leukapheresis yielded between about 0.8 and 8.9 billion PBMCs per donor. The paper as a whole reports these results and caveats: Clonotypes shared by all four sorted-subset donors showed higher generation probabilities than non-shared clonotypes. Estimated clonotype richness was generally larger for naive than for memory subsets. Even with the large sequencing depth, rarefaction of the sorted-subset datasets indicated that sequencing was incomplete. When a few donors were compared, the shared fraction of clonotypes was 5% to 6.5% for naive CD4, approximately 3.3% for naive CD8, 2% to 2.5% for memory CD4, and less than 0.45% for memory CD8. Because the study included a small number of donors, the genetic and exposure-history diversity represented was limited. Only blood was sampled, and tissue TCR repertoires likely differ from those in blood. Pairwise subsampling led to the expectation that sequencing depth would affect the degree of clonotype sharing among donors.

Using the deep immunoSEQ assay, multiplex PCR amplified TCR CDR3 regions from genomic DNA. Extracted genomic DNA from each cell subset was distributed evenly across all wells of several immunoSEQ 96-well plates, and each plate was treated as a replicate. For sorted subsets, 200 to 250 ng of genomic DNA, equivalent to around 30,000 T cell genomes, went into each replicate PCR. The purified libraries were quantified using a Qubit 3.0 fluorometer, sized with a Bioanalyzer 2100, and then quantified again using the KAPA Library Quantification kit. A separate single-read 150-cycle Illumina NextSeq 550 flow cell was used to sequence each immunoSEQ 96-well plate. The original methods were these. The immunoSEQ output contained only junctional sequences without quality scores, so filtering could not match that applied to full-length reads. To assign V/J genes and CDR3, sequences were annotated against IMGT germline references using PyIR, a Python wrapper for IgBLAST v1.9. Reads were removed for weak V/J assignments (E-value above 1e-6), missing CDR3, stop codons, out-of-frame junctions, or ambiguous translated residues. V3J clonotypes were defined as sequences sharing the same inferred V gene, J gene, and CDR3 amino acid sequence. To compute the percentage overlap between repertoires, the number of shared unique clonotypes was divided by the size of the smaller repertoire. Richness of each repertoire was evaluated using RTK rarefaction, the Chao1 estimator, and Recon v2.1 estimates of unobserved clonotypes. OLGA was used to compute generation probabilities for all TCRbeta clonotypes that the gDNA method yielded from a few donors. TCRdb mirrors the immuneACCESS table, restricted to in-frame sequences. Some clones are absent from its copies; in checked studies, under half trace to an unresolved V gene, and the reason for the others is unknown. From that table come the V and J calls and clone size; the DNA was used to work out D and trimming. For this sample there are about 1.1 million clones; approximately 75% appear just once. Together, the top ten hold almost 0.9% of the sample.

As regards this clone: Its binding antigen is unknown. Base qualities are missing; no much larger clone stands one base away.

The CDR3 measures 16 amino acids from cysteine to phenylalanine. Just CDR3 DNA is preserved here, 48 bases in frame from base 1. Trimming takes 6 bases from V and 5 bases from J, and the germline ends sit 23 bases apart. The germline V gene (reference sequence) sets CDR1 to MNHNY and CDR2 to SVGAGI. Healthy HIV-negative adults with no recently reported acute infections or vaccinations were included as donors. Only Caucasian adults living in Nashville, Tennessee, USA were represented among the donors. CD4+ T cells were enriched by magnetic negative selection; naive cells were then positively selected on CD45RA, and the negative fraction formed the memory subset. Blood was obtained by leukapheresis, after which PBMCs were separated by Ficoll-Histopaque density gradient centrifugation and cryopreserved in liquid nitrogen vapor phase. Analytical flow cytometry was used to check the purity and quantity of every magnetically sorted T cell population. From each sorted fraction, genomic DNA was isolated and quantified by UV absorbance on a Nanodrop 2000c.

Sequencing input: memory CD4+ T cells from PBMCs. According to the study, the label for this sample's cell subset or site signals: CD45RA-negative fraction. The chain uses TRBV6-6 and TRBJ2-7, and TRBD2 may be the D gene, going by 8 matching bases. The clonotype comes from a man between 18 and 35 years old in good health. Some clones in this sample may be carry-over from other donors' samples. The nucleotide sequence reads TGTGCCAGCAGACGCGCAGAGGGACAGCGGGGGCACGAGCAGTACTTC. Translated, this gives CASRRAEGQRGHEQYF.